Described below is a single T cell receptor beta chain sequence and its context. This clonotype was seen only a few times. It has no known antigen specificity. No qualities accompany the bases; no much larger clone lies one base away. Ficoll-Paque density gradient centrifugation was the method used to isolate PBMCs. This sample stems from a study of T-cell memory formation after mild COVID-19 (dated by TCRdb to the early 2020s). As for the study more broadly: Most TCR sequence clusters were specific to one of the two donors. In two donors, T-cell clones that expanded and contracted after mild COVID-19 were followed by sequencing TCRalpha and TCRbeta repertoires longitudinally. The cohort was made up of two young adult volunteers, one female and one male, who were previously healthy.

The CDR3 starts with the cysteine, ends with the phenylalanine, and has 15 residues. The kept DNA is CDR3 alone, 45 bases in frame from the first base. V and J are trimmed by 4 bases and 5 bases, and the gene matches miss 4 bases of the junction. Sequences SGHTA (CDR1) and FQGNSA (CDR2) are obtained from the germline V gene. Instrument on record: Illumina NovaSeq 6000. Using 5'RACE with constant-segment primers, TCRalpha and TCRbeta cDNA libraries were constructed, with sample barcodes and unique molecular identifiers added in the process. Trizol reagent was used to extract RNA from every sample. The libraries were amplified in two PCR steps, and the second step added a second sample barcode and Illumina TruSeq adapters. Sequencing of libraries was performed on an Illumina NovaSeq with 2 x 150 bp paired-end reads. Under the source paper's analysis protocol: With migec v1.2.7, reads were demultiplexed and then collapsed into UMI-guided consensus sequences. With mixcr v2.1.11, UMI consensuses were aligned to TRA and TRB V and J templates and assembled into clonotypes. Expanded or contracted clonotypes were those called significant by both edgeR and NoisET, with noise models trained on biological replicates. For edgeR calls, a false discovery rate-adjusted p below 0.01 and a log2 fold-change threshold of 1 were applied. As an exploratory analysis of dynamics, max-normalized trajectories of the 1000 most abundant clonotypes were examined with PCA combined with hierarchical clustering. Separately sequenced CD4+ and CD8+ repertoires were used to assign a CD4 or CD8 phenotype to each responding clone. Through fastp at Q25 and MiXCR, TCRdb rebuilt clones from the public reads, retaining in-frame beta chains. Each CDR3 protein appears once, grouped with its most common genes and DNA. The V and J calls here are based on TCRdb, not the publication. The sample table contains roughly 410,000 distinct CDR3 sequences; only one count was recorded for roughly 24% of them. The ten biggest clones cover about 10% of the sample.

On the study overall, not on this receptor specifically: Contracting CD4+ clones were found mainly in CM and EM memory subsets, while CD8+ clones were enriched in EMRA. The detection of some responding clones in pre-infection memory suggests that pre-existing cross-reactive memory T cells joined the SARS-CoV-2 response. Clones that contracted from day 15 to 85 showed balanced CD4/CD8 phenotypes, whereas a second wave of clones that expanded from day 15 to 37 leaned towards CD4+. The study included only a couple of mild cases, and larger cohorts that include severe cases with pre-infection samples were judged to be necessary. The second-wave clones that peaked on day 37 were not confirmed to be SARS-CoV-2 specific.

The clonotype originates from an adult woman who had mild COVID-19 (a few samples of this study predate the infection). The sample titles of this study are shuffled in the database, so cell type and time point are left out; the donor was told from shared clones. Sequenced material: PBMCs or a T cell subset sorted from them (not recorded which). Rearrangement joined TRBV7-2 to TRBJ2-2; 10 nucleotides in the junction match TRBD1. Read as DNA, the sequence is TGTGCCAGCAGCTCGGGACAGGGGACGACCGGGGAGCTGTTTTTT. Protein translation: CASSSGQGTTGELFF.